Below are 3 T cell receptor beta chains sequenced from a single sample in a study of T cells after somatic rescue of genetic block. This table comes from immunoSEQ multiplex PCR, and its TCRdb copy is limited to in-frame clones, with some not included. The table shows 85,000 to 90,000 clones, with 85% to 90% occurring only once. The sequenced sample was peripheral blood mononuclear cells (PBMCs). The origin of the receptors is a woman aged 18 to 35.

The chain couples TRBV25-1 to TRBJ2-7; D gene unclear. The CDR3 loop spans 12 amino acids. Germline V CDR1 and CDR2: MGHDK, SYGVNS. V lost 5 bases and J lost 4, with 9 bases in between. In nucleotides, the CDR3 is TGTGCCAGCAGTTCAGGACGGTACGAGCAGTACTTC. Protein: CASSSGRYEQYF.

The chain couples TRBV6-1 to TRBJ2-1; D remains unclear. Deletions cut 2 bases from V and 7 bases from J, with 6 bases between. This CDR3 spans 12 amino acids. CDR1 MNHNS and CDR2 SASEGT come from the germline V gene. Here the CDR3 reads CASSEWRNEQFF. In DNA, the CDR3 is TGTGCCAGCAGTGAATGGCGGAATGAGCAGTTCTTC.

This chain connects TRBV10-2 to TRBJ2-4, with D perhaps matching TRBD2 (5 bases). Looked up from germline, CDR1 is WSHSY and CDR2 is SAAADI. The V end was cut by 6 bases, the J end by 5 bases, with 17 bases between. The CDR3 has 15 amino acids. As DNA, the CDR3 is TGCGCCAGCAGGAGGGCCGAAGCGATGGAAAACATTCAGTACTTC. Protein: CASRRAEAMENIQYF.